These 14 T cell receptor beta chains share one sample of origin, sequenced in a study of blood T cell repertoires in COVID-19. Using immunoSEQ multiplex PCR, the repertoire was profiled, and TCRdb retains in-frame clones only, with some absent. The profile covers approximately 140,000 clones, with roughly nine tenths appearing a single time and less than 4.5% taken by the ten largest. The material sequenced was peripheral blood. These receptors all come from a woman aged 55-69 years with active or convalescent COVID-19.

The chain employs TRBV6-6 and TRBJ2-1; 11 nucleotides align to TRBD2. The V gene's germline CDR1 is MNHNY and CDR2 SVGAGI (reference sequence). Trimming cost V 4 bases and J 2 bases; bases outside gene matches: 4. There are 16 residues in the CDR3. For the CDR3, the DNA is TGTGCCAGCAGTTCCCTACTAGCGGGGGCCTACAATGAGCAGTTCTTC. It specifies CASSSLLAGAYNEQFF.

V usage is TRBV5-1 and J usage is TRBJ2-7; 8 bases fit TRBD2. There are 14 residues in the CDR3. The V gene end was trimmed by 7 bases and the J gene end by 3 bases; junction bases not matched to a gene: 9. Germline V gene sequence: CDR1 SGHRS, CDR2 YFSETQ. In nucleotides, the CDR3 is TGCGCCAGCGGGGGCGTTGGGACTAGCTACGAGCAGTACTTC. Translation gives CASGGVGTSYEQYF.

The rearrangement links TRBV19 to TRBJ1-6; TRBD1 matches 9 bases. V lost 4 bases to trimming and J lost 9 bases; unmatched junction nucleotides: 10. Per the germline V gene, CDR1 is LNHDA and CDR2 is SQIVND (reference sequence). This CDR3 spans 16 amino acids. The CDR3 DNA follows: TGTGCCAGTAGTACGCGGACAGGGGAGAGGGGTTCACCCCTCCACTTT. Residues: CASSTRTGERGSPLHF.

Only one count was recorded for this clone. CDR3 sequence reads: CASSVTVGRSGANVLTF. DNA for the CDR3: TGTGCCAGCAGCGTAACGGTGGGCCGATCTGGGGCCAACGTCCTGACTTTC. The rearrangement joins TRBV3-1 (or the pseudogene TRBV3-2) to TRBJ2-6; D remains unclear. V lost 5 bases, J lost 1 base, and 15 bases lay in between. In germline, CDR1 is LGHDT, CDR2 YNNKEL (reference sequence). This CDR3 has 17 residues.

The V call is TRBV19, the J call TRBJ1-3, with TRBD1 as a possible D gene (6 bases). The germline V gene has CDR1 LNHDA and CDR2 SQIVND (reference sequence). This CDR3 contains 15 residues. Trimming stripped 9 bases from V and 0 bases from J, with 15 bases between. The CDR3 loop reads CASGTPRPSGNTIYF. The DNA for the CDR3 is TGTGCCAGCGGGACACCGCGACCCTCTGGAAACACCATATATTTT.

DNA for the CDR3: TGTGCCAGCAGCGCCCGGGACTCAAACACCGGGGAGCTGTTTTTT. Residues: CASSARDSNTGELFF. The chain couples TRBV13 to TRBJ2-2; D might be TRBD2 (6 bases). The V gene's germline CDR1 is PRHDT and CDR2 FYEKMQ (reference sequence). This CDR3 spans 15 amino acids. V lost 5 bases and J lost 2, with 12 bases in between.

The chain recombines TRBV11-3 with TRBJ1-5; TRBD1 matches at 10 bases. CDR3 length equals 17 residues. The germline gives CDR1 SGHNT, CDR2 YENEEA. J was trimmed by 2 bases and V by 1 base; bases with no gene match: 5. The CDR3 DNA follows: TGTGCCAGCAGCTTAGGTGACAGGGGGCATGGCAATCAGCCCCAGCATTTT. Amino acid sequence: CASSLGDRGHGNQPQHF.

The chain employs TRBV7-2 and TRBJ2-1; 12 nucleotides agree with TRBD2. Unmatched junction bases numbered 2, after V lost 0 bases and J lost 2 bases. CDR1 is SGHTA and CDR2 is FQGNSA in the germline V gene. The CDR3 totals 17 residues. The CDR3: CASSLASSGGAYNEQFF. In nucleotides, the CDR3 is TGTGCCAGCAGCTTAGCGTCTAGCGGGGGGGCCTACAATGAGCAGTTCTTC.

The rearrangement joins TRBV5-1 to TRBJ2-7; TRBD1 aligns across 9 bases. CDR3 length equals 14 residues. The ends lost 4 bases at V and 6 bases at J; junction bases unmatched: 8. Germline-derived CDR1 and CDR2 are SGHRS and YFSETQ. The CDR3 reads CASSVGTGRLEQYF. The CDR3 DNA reads as TGCGCCAGCAGCGTCGGGACAGGGAGGCTCGAGCAGTACTTC.

J is TRBJ1-1 and V is TRBV7-2, with D perhaps TRBD1 (5 bases). Deletions cut 1 base from V and 1 base from J, with 7 bases between. Germline V gene data show CDR1 as SGHTA and CDR2 as FQGNSA. There are 14 residues in the CDR3. The CDR3 nucleotides read TGTGCCAGCAGCTTAGTTACAGGGAACACTGAAGCTTTCTTT. Its protein is CASSLVTGNTEAFF. Variable domain in full (rest from reference TRBV7-2 and TRBJ1-1): GAGVSQSPSNKVTEKGKDVELRCDPISGHTALYWYRQSLGQGLEFLIYFQGNSAPDKSGLPSDRFSAERTGGSVSTLTIQRTQQEDSAVYLCASSLVTGNTEAFFGQGTRLTVV.

This rearrangement joins TRBV12-5 to TRBJ2-3, with D uncertain. Germline lookup yields CDR1 LGHNT and CDR2 FRNRAP. The CDR3 runs 14 residues. Trimming took 3 bases from V and 1 from J, leaving 8 bases between them. CDR3 sequence reads: CASGFGQGTDTQYF. Written as DNA, the CDR3 is TGTGCTAGTGGTTTCGGTCAGGGCACAGATACGCAGTATTTT.

The chain couples TRBV9 to TRBJ2-1; TRBD2 might be the D (6 bases). The ends were cut back, 2 bases at V and 0 bases at J, with 9 bases in the middle. Per the germline V gene, CDR1 is SGDLS and CDR2 is YYNGEE. The CDR3 spans 15 residues. The CDR3 nucleotides are TGTGCCAGCAGCGTCACTAGCTCCTCCTACAATGAGCAGTTCTTC. Its translation is CASSVTSSSYNEQFF.

The rearrangement uses TRBV7-2 and TRBJ2-7, with 10 bases fitting TRBD2. Germline V CDR1 and CDR2: SGHTA, FQGNSA. V shed 6 bases, J shed 3 bases, and the junction held 2 bases outside the gene matches. The CDR3 is made up of 13 amino acids. CDR3 sequence: CASRVAGGYEQYF. For the CDR3, the DNA is TGTGCCAGCAGAGTAGCGGGGGGCTACGAGCAGTACTTC.

The gene calls are TRBV6-5 and TRBJ1-2; unclear D gene. The germline V gene has CDR1 MNHEY and CDR2 SVGAGI. The CDR3 runs to 14 residues. Trimming pared 8 bases from V and 3 bases from J, leaving 16 bases between. The CDR3 spells CASSIRQTYYGYTF. CDR3 in DNA: TGTGCCAGCTCCATACGGCAGACTTACTATGGCTACACCTTC.